The 12 T cell receptor beta chains given below trace back to one sample, sequenced in a study of metastatic and nonmetastatic thyroid tumors. TCRdb reprocessed the PCR reads using MiXCR. The sample yields fewer than 13,000 clones, 26% seen once. Each patient went into thyroid surgery without having received any treatment. The sample was tumor tissue. These receptors were taken from a female donor with papillary thyroid cancer or a benign thyroid nodule (not recorded which). Some clones in this sample may be carry-over from other donors' samples.

This clone has only a few counts. A read error is likely, as this CDR3 ends without the conserved phenylalanine or tryptophan. The gene calls are TRBV12-3 or TRBV12-4 and TRBJ2-1, with 14 bases lining up with TRBD2. V trimming: 6 bases; J trimming: 7 bases; junction bases outside the gene matches: 8. The CDR3 has 16 residues. CDR3 residues: CASSRLAGGPQNEQFL. The CDR3 DNA sequence: TGTGCCAGCAGCAGACTAGCGGGAGGGCCTCAGAATGAGCAGTTCCTC.

This clone was picked up a small number of times. The chain combines TRBV24-1 with TRBJ2-2; tentative D call: TRBD2 (6 bases). This CDR3 comprises 13 residues. Trimming pared 5 bases from V and 4 bases from J, leaving 7 bases between. Germline V CDR1 and CDR2: KGHDR, SFDVKD. The CDR3 spells CATSVGGTGELFF. CDR3 DNA: TGTGCCACCAGTGTGGGGGGCACCGGGGAGCTGTTTTTT.

This clone was observed a handful of times. This chain links TRBV6-1 with TRBJ1-2; 8 bases agree with TRBD1. The trim removed 10 bases at V and 10 bases at J, leaving 8 bases unmatched. This CDR3 has 11 amino acids. The germline V gene has CDR1 MNHNS and CDR2 SASEGT. The CDR3 reads CAIGQGHDYTF. The CDR3 coding sequence is TGTGCCATCGGACAGGGTCATGACTACACCTTC.

This clone was found a few times. The chain uses TRBV6-1 and TRBJ2-2; 7 nucleotides line up with TRBD1. V trimming: 4 bases; J trimming: 3 bases; junction bases outside the gene matches: 8. Germline CDR1 is MNHNS and CDR2 is SASEGT. This CDR3 spans 16 amino acids. CDR3 sequence reads: CASSGGTADYTGELFF. The CDR3 DNA follows: TGTGCCAGCAGTGGGGGGACAGCAGACTACACCGGGGAGCTGTTTTTT.

Only a few counts were recorded for this clone. The rearrangement joins TRBV27 to TRBJ2-3, with TRBD1 matching 9 bases. Germline CDR1 reads MNHEY; CDR2 reads SMNVEV (reference sequence). With 7 bases clipped from V and 3 bases from J, the junction kept 5 bases outside the gene matches. This CDR3 is built from 14 residues. The CDR3 DNA sequence: TGTGCCAGCAAACCGGGACAGGGAACAGATACGCAGTATTTT. This encodes CASKPGQGTDTQYF.

The chain employs TRBV11-2 and TRBJ2-1; either TRBD1 or TRBD2 may fit D (5 bases each). Trimming took off 3 bases at V and 10 bases at J, with 13 bases between the two ends. The CDR3 has 13 residues. Germline V gene lookup returns CDR1 SGHAT and CDR2 FQNNGV. Written as DNA, the CDR3 is TGTGCCAGCAGCTTGGGGCTAGCTCACGAGCAGTTCTTC. It codes for CASSLGLAHEQFF.

The chain carries TRBV11-2 and TRBJ2-1; D not resolved. There are 12 residues in the CDR3. Trimming removed 1 base from V and 10 bases from J, with 8 bases in between. Germline assignment: CDR1 SGHAT and CDR2 FQNNGV. The CDR3 reads CASSLGGDEQFF. The CDR3 DNA follows: TGTGCCAGCAGCTTAGGAGGCGACGAGCAGTTCTTC.

This clone was seen only once. The rearrangement uses TRBV5-1 and TRBJ2-2; the D is unclear. The CDR3 consists of 14 residues. V dropped 0 bases and J dropped 1 base, with 4 bases sitting between them. Germline CDR1 SGHRS, CDR2 YFSETQ. CDR3 in amino acids: CASSLGQNTGELFF. Written as DNA, the CDR3 is TGCGCCAGCAGCTTGGGCCAGAACACCGGGGAGCTGTTTTTT.

The chain recombines TRBV28 with TRBJ2-6, with D possibly being TRBD1 (5 bases). The germline CDR1 and CDR2 sequences are MDHEN and SYDVKM. This CDR3 region has 15 residues. Trimming shortened V by 5 bases and J by 0 bases, and 8 bases separated the two germline ends. The CDR3 DNA reads as TGTGCCAGCAGTCTGCAGGGCTCTGGGGCCAACGTCCTGACTTTC. Translating gives CASSLQGSGANVLTF.

This CDR3 reads CASSRSGANSPLHF. CDR3 nucleotide sequence: TGTGCCAGCAGCCGGTCGGGGGCAAATTCACCCCTCCACTTT. The genes are TRBV12-3 or TRBV12-4 and TRBJ1-6, with D possibly TRBD1 on 6 matching bases. V was shortened by 6 bases and J by 7 bases, with 13 bases between the two germline ends. The CDR3 contains 14 residues.

The chain links TRBV28 to TRBJ2-7; no clear D. Trimming removed 6 bases at V and 4 bases at J, with 7 bases between. CDR3 length: 11 amino acids. The germline V gene encodes CDR1 MDHEN and CDR2 SYDVKM. The CDR3 DNA reads TGTGCCAGCAGCTTGAAGTACGAGCAGTACTTC. This codes for CASSLKYEQYF. The full variable domain, completed using reference TRBV28 and TRBJ2-7, is DVKVTQSSRYLVKRTGEKVFLECVQDMDHENMFWYRQDPGLGLRLIYFSYDVKMKEKGDIPEGYSVSREKKERFSLILESASTNQTSMYLCASSLKYEQYFGPGTRLTVT.

In its sample, this clone was seen a few times. V and J are TRBV6-1 and TRBJ2-7, with 9 bases fitting TRBD1. The germline CDR1 and CDR2 sequences are MNHNS and SASEGT. Trimming at V came to 4 bases and at J to 5 bases, leaving 6 bases not matched to a gene. This CDR3 region has 14 residues. The CDR3 DNA sequence: TGTGCCAGCAGTGGGGGGACAGGGTACGACGAGCAGTACTTC. Residues: CASSGGTGYDEQYF.